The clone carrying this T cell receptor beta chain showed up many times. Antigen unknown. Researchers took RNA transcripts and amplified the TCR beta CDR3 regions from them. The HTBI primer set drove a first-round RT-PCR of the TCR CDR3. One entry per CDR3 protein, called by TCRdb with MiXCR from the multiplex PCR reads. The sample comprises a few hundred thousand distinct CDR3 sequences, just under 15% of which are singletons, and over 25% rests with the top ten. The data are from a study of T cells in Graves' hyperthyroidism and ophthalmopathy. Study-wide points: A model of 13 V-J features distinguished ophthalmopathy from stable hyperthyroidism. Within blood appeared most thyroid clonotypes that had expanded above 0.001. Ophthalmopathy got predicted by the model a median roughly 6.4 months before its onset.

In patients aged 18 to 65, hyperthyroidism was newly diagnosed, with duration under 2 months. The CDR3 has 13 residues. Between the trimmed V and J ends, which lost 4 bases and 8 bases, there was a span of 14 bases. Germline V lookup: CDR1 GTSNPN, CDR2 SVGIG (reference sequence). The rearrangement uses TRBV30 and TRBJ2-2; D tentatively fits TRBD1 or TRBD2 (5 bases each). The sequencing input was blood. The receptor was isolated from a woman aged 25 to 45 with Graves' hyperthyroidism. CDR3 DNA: TGTGCCTGGAAGCCCGGGGCTAATGGGGAGCTGTTTTTT. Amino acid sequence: CAWKPGANGELFF.